Following are 10 T cell receptor beta chains from one sample sequenced in a study of CD4 T cells in relation to SARS-CoV-2 and coronaviruses. CD4+ T cells from unexposed donors were obtained before the COVID-19 pandemic (2011-2018). The cells were cultured for under twelve days before CD4+ T cells were isolated. Profiling relied on immunoSEQ multiplex PCR, and the TCRdb table lists in-frame clones only, not all of them. The table lists about 26,000 clones, under 80% of them singletons. These receptors have no known antigen. Input material: CD4+ T cells from PBMCs, cultured in vitro. These TCRs come from a human donor in good health.

The chain couples TRBV2 to TRBJ1-1; TRBD1 might be the D (6 bases). The CDR3 runs 14 residues. Deletions cut 6 bases from V and 0 bases from J, with 11 bases between. Per germline, CDR1 SNHLY and CDR2 FYNNEI. The CDR3 is CASRGGVMNTEAFF. In DNA, the CDR3 is TGTGCCAGCAGAGGGGGGGTTATGAACACTGAAGCTTTCTTT.

This chain connects TRBV10-3 to TRBJ2-2; 9 bases map to TRBD2. V lost 7 bases and J lost 3; bases outside the gene matches: 3. Germline V gene data show CDR1 as ENHRY and CDR2 as SYGVKD. The CDR3 is made up of 14 amino acids. Here the CDR3 reads CAITTSGDTGELFF. CDR3 nucleotides: TGTGCCATCACGACTAGCGGAGACACCGGGGAGCTGTTTTTT.

V gene TRBV6-1 combines with J gene TRBJ2-3; the D call may be TRBD1 or TRBD2 (5 bases each). V was clipped by 2 bases and J by 2 bases, with 11 bases between them. The CDR3 length is 15 residues. Per germline, CDR1 MNHNS and CDR2 SASEGT. The DNA for the CDR3 is TGTGCCAGCAGTGAATTGGGGGAGTTCACAGATACGCAGTATTTT. It encodes CASSELGEFTDTQYF.

J is TRBJ1-4 and V is TRBV7-6, with D maybe TRBD1 (5 bases). The CDR3 is 14 amino acids. The germline CDR1 and CDR2 sequences are SGHVS and FNYEAQ. V was trimmed by 3 bases and J by 0 bases, leaving 5 bases between them. The CDR3 here is CASSLGATNEKLFF. For the CDR3, the DNA is TGTGCCAGCAGCTTGGGGGCAACTAATGAAAAACTGTTTTTT. Supplemented by reference TRBV7-6 and TRBJ1-4, the full variable domain reads GAGVSQSPRYKVTKRGQDVALRCDPISGHVSLYWYRQALGQGPEFLTYFNYEAQQDKSGLPNDRFSAERPEGSISTLTIQRTEQRDSAMYRCASSLGATNEKLFFGSGTQLSVL.

The chain couples TRBV18 to TRBJ2-2; 11 bases map to TRBD1. Germline CDR1 reads KGHSH; CDR2 reads LQKENI. The CDR3 contains 15 residues. The V gene end was trimmed by 5 bases and the J gene end by 5 bases; junction bases not matched to a gene: 4. This CDR3 is CASSSGTGGTGELFF. The CDR3 coding sequence is TGTGCCAGCTCATCCGGGACAGGGGGAACCGGGGAGCTGTTTTTT.

This clone is a singleton in its sample. V gene TRBV6-5 combines with J gene TRBJ2-1; 8 nucleotides align to TRBD2. The V and J ends lost 7 bases and 9 bases, in that order; junction bases with no gene match: 8. This CDR3 spans 13 amino acids. CDR1 is MNHEY and CDR2 is SVGAGI in the germline V gene. CDR3 DNA: TGTGCCAGCATCAACAGCGGGGGTGGTGAGCAGTTCTTC. Its translation is CASINSGGGEQFF.

This clone was observed a handful of times. The chain is built from TRBV4-3 and TRBJ1-2, with D unclear. The CDR3 covers 13 residues. The V and J ends lost 0 bases and 7 bases respectively, with 9 bases between them. Germline CDR1 reads LGHNA; CDR2 reads YSLEER. CDR3 coding DNA: TGCGCCAGCAGCCAAGAGTTCGGAAGTGGCTACACCTTC. This encodes CASSQEFGSGYTF.

This chain uses TRBV7-2 with TRBJ1-6; 11 bases map to TRBD1. The CDR3 has 16 residues. The V gene's germline CDR1 is SGHTA and CDR2 FQGNSA. J was trimmed by 9 bases and V by 6 bases; bases with no gene match: 10. In DNA, the CDR3 is TGTGCCAGCAGGGCCCCGGGACAGGGGGTGGGTTCACCCCTCCACTTT. Translation gives CASRAPGQGVGSPLHF.

The rearrangement uses TRBV5-6 and TRBJ1-3; TRBD1 is a possible D gene (6 bases). CDR3 length: 16 amino acids. Germline-derived CDR1 and CDR2 are SGHDT and YYEEEE. The V gene lost 0 bases and the J gene lost 0 bases, with 10 bases spanning the gap. The CDR3 sequence is CASSLEGDPSGNTIYF. CDR3 DNA: TGTGCCAGCAGCTTGGAGGGGGACCCCTCTGGAAACACCATATATTTT.

The genes are TRBV18 and TRBJ1-2; 10 nucleotides line up with TRBD1. V was pared by 5 bases and J by 3 bases, with 6 bases of the junction left unmatched. The length of the CDR3 is 15 residues. From germline, CDR1 is KGHSH and CDR2 LQKENI. Here the CDR3 reads CASSEGQGKDYGYTF. The CDR3 bases are TGTGCCAGCTCAGAGGGACAGGGGAAGGACTATGGCTACACCTTC.